The subject of this entry is one TCR beta chain. Its specific antigen is unknown. There are no base qualities to consult, and no much larger clone falls within one base. The entry originates in a study of cytomegalovirus exposure and HLA in healthy donors (TCRdb year 2017). In terms of the full investigation: According to a later analysis, the 120 validation repertoires were produced on the same platform as the roughly 600 repertoires of the first cohort. The study combined high-throughput TCR immunosequencing, statistical association of individual TCRs with disease status, and machine learning to predict cytomegalovirus infection status. In addition to the first cohort of roughly 670 subjects, a separate validation cohort of 120 different subjects was used. The study was designed to test whether signatures of past pathogen exposure could be identified by cataloging public T cell receptors.

Overall study results and their limits: While some public TCRs were present in many individuals, most TCR sequences turned up only very rarely across donors. It was suggested by the authors that the approach could potentially be generalized to other disease states and immunological phenotypes. The study gave a list of 150 to 200 TCR beta chains associated with cytomegalovirus. In both the original and validation cohorts, the classifier was reported to diagnose cytomegalovirus status with high specificity and sensitivity. Of the cluster scores, about 94% were above 0 in a later analysis, which found that TCRs clustered in the first cohort also tended to co-occur in the 90 to 150 validation repertoires. In vitro tests confirmed that a few of the cytomegalovirus-associated TCR beta chains recognize cytomegalovirus antigens. A later analysis had no HLA typing for the validation cohort, so co-occurrence there was scored across all 110 or so repertoires.

From cysteine to phenylalanine, the CDR3 is 15 amino acids long. Only the CDR3 DNA stays, 45 bases, in frame from base 1. Clipping removes 0 bases from V and 5 bases from J, with 6 as the unmatched junction base count. From a lookup of the germline V gene, CDR1 and CDR2 are SQVTM and ANQGSEA. Separate from the approximately 670-subject first cohort, the validation cohort of 95 to 150 subjects was the group to which the donors belonged. The method was the immunoSEQ multiplex PCR assay. The original methods were these. A statistical classification framework was built for diagnosing cytomegalovirus status from the catalog of TCR beta chain sequences. Imported from immuneACCESS, the table was reduced by TCRdb to in-frame sequences with V and J called. These copies leave out some clones; in studies compared against another copy, an unresolved V gene accounts for under half, and the cause of the remainder is not known. Clonal size and the V and J genes are those of that table, whereas D and trimming came from the DNA. This sample comprises approximately 280,000 clones, approximately 90% of them detected only once. The ten largest clones add up to about 0.99% of the sample.

The sequence was obtained from a woman aged 18-29 years in good health and CMV-seronegative. The material sequenced was PBMCs. This receptor chain uses TRBV29-1 and TRBJ2-2; 7 of the junction bases match TRBD2. The CDR3 region has the sequence CSVEEGLSETGELFF. The sequence in DNA is TGCAGCGTTGAAGAGGGACTATCCGAAACCGGGGAGCTGTTTTTT.